This T cell receptor (beta chain) was found in a study of T cells after posttransplantation cyclophosphamide (dated by TCRdb to 2016 to 2017). Some background on the complete study: The study tracked T cell repertoire reconstitution by TRB sequencing after myeloablative bone marrow transplantation using posttransplantation cyclophosphamide as GVHD prophylaxis. Blood from every one of the roughly 30 PTCy patients who had 1-year posttransplant specimens underwent TRB sequencing. Because TRA and TRB clonality were tightly correlated in nine or ten samples, subsequent TCR analyses were focused on TRB only. TRB sequencing was also done on up to roughly 3 additional blood samples from 2 to 5.2 years after transplant in 3 patients, and on pretransplant blood from a handful of patients. Antigen receptor sequencing was done on samples from some 34 PTCy-treated patients and from approximately 17 related bone marrow donors of those patients. Public TRB sequences were queried against a database of over 3,000 sequences associated with responses to pathogens, tumor antigens, self-antigens and alloantigens.

Notes on this clone: Which antigen it targets is not known. Per-nucleotide qualities are absent, and no much larger clonotype sits a single base away.

Genomic DNA was the input for TRB sequencing, which was run either with the immunoSEQ assay at survey resolution or with the hsTCRB kit. For the original study's pipeline: The immunoSEQ software handled the initial read processing, while the LymphoSeq R package was used for the repertoire analyses. Clonality was computed as 1 minus normalized Shannon entropy; Gini coefficient was also calculated for each TRB dataset. Phenotypes of unsorted samples were inferred by mapping TRB sequences from sorted subsets of the recipient or donor onto the same recipient's unsorted samples. The immuneACCESS repertoire file appears here via TCRdb, limited to in-frame rearrangements. These files lack a portion of the clones; in checked studies, under half of the deficit traces to unresolved V genes, and the cause of the others is not known. V and J calls and clone size are as listed in that table; D and trimming were resolved from the DNA. Here the sample has 30,000 or so clones; roughly 89% occur a single time. The ten largest clones take up about 15% of the sample.

What the authors observed across the whole study: Across fewer than 50 patients, recipient CMV seropositivity and CMV reactivation were highly associated with TRB clonality; PTCy diversity was similar to CNI/methotrexate controls. The TRB repertoires of T cells infiltrating skin or GI tract showed only limited overlap with the TRB repertoires of T cells in blood. Donor-recipient similarity was low at 1-2 months but increased during the first year, and donor CD8+ memory clones often dominated later blood repertoires.

Based on the germline V gene (reference sequence), the CDR1 and CDR2 sequences are SGHAT and FQDESV. At the junction V is shortened by 2 bases and J by 6 bases, with 17 bases in between. The CDR3 numbers 17 residues from cysteine through phenylalanine. Left in the record is the CDR3 DNA by itself, 51 bases read in frame from the first base. PTCy-treated patients came from a prospective multi-institutional clinical trial. Peripheral blood and bone marrow mononuclear cells were isolated by Ficoll-Hypaque density centrifugation and cryopreserved. The sequence derives from a woman in her thirties or forties with a blood cancer, CMV-positive, and with a related stem cell donor. The source material was PBMCs. The receptor chain draws on TRBV11-1 and TRBJ1-6; the D gene lacks a confident call. The CDR3 protein is CASSLSPDGGVNSPLHF. Here is the DNA: TGTGCCAGCAGCTTATCTCCCGACGGCGGGGTTAATTCACCCCTCCACTTT.